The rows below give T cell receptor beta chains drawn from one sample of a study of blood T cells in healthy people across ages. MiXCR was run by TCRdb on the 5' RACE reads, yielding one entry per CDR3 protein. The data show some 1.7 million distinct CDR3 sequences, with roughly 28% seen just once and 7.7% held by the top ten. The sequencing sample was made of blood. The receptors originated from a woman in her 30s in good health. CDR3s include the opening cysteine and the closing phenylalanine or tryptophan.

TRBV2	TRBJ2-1	CASSFTTGLASVEFF
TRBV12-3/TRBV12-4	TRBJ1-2	CASRENYGYTF
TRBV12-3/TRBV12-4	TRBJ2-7	CASSLARGLAETPSYEQYF
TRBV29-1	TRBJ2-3	CSVEDRDNTDTQYF
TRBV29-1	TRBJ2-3	CSVDYGQGVTDTQYF
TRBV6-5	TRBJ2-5	CASSLAGGERETQYF
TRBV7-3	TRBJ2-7	CASSREGNGDEQYF
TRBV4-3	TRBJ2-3	CASSHWSGGRAVDTQYF
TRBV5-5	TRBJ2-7	CASGRLAGTYEQYF
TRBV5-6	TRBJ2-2	CASSYGSHNTGELFF
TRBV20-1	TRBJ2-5	CSARAVRGGSEETQYF
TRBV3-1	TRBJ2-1	CASSQAGGPYNEQFF
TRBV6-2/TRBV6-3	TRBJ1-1	CASSLPGAGTEAFF
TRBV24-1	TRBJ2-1	CVTSDFDSFTQFF
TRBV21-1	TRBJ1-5	CASSLEGAGRFSNQPQHF
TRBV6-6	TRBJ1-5	CASSFAGTQPQHF
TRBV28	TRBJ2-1	CASRIGGIYNEQFF
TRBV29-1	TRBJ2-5	CSVASYGTPQETQYF
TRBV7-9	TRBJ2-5	CAGSFGQKETQYF
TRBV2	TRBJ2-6	CASRGMSGANVLTF
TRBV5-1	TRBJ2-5	CASSTDGKETQYF
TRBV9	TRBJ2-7	CASSPEGTGGSEQYF
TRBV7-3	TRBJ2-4	CASSLSQGDKNIQYF
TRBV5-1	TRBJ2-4	CASSLKEGGSPGNIQYF
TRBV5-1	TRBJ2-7	CASSLARLSSYEQYF
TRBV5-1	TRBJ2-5	CASSVRQGTAQETQYF
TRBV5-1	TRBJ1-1	CASSLDRQGIGVNTEAFF
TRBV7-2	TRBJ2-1	CAGSASGRAYNEQFF
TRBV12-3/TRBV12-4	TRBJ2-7	CASSLAGGQDEQYF
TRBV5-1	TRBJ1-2	CASSLGSGFLNYGYTF
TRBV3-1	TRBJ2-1	CASSQGLGYEQFF
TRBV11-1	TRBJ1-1	CASSLEGGHTEAFF
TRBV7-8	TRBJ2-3	CATTSGTDTQYF
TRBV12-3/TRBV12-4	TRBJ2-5	CASRRSSGNAQETQYF
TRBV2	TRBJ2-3	CASKQGATDAQYF
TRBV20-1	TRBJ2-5	CSAPGLAGGPKETQYF
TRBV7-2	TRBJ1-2	CASSPRSGQGAGGYTF
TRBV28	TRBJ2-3	CASSPGGPDPGGPDTQYF
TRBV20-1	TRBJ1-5	CSAVRPRDGIYSNQPQHF
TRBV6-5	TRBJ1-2	CASSRTGIYGYTF
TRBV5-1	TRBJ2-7	CASSWGGTGIDEQYF
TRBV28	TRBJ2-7	CASSSDRVSQYF
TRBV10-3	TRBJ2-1	CAIRPTSGGEEQFF
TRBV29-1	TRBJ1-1	CSVADANTEAFF
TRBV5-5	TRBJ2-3	CASSLGPYPTDTQYF
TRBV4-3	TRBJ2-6	CASSSDRRSGANVLTF
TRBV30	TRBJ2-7	CAWSDRCYEQYF
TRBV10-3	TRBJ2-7	CAISEFGTGSYEQYF
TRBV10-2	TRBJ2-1	CASSAREGSVNEQFF
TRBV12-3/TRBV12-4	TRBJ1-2	CASSFTTGNYGYTF